The 20 T cell receptor beta chains below come from one sample, sequenced in a study of T cell repertoires in cytomegalovirus infection. TCRdb processed the reads anew with MiXCR; each CDR3 protein has one entry. Here the sample spans around 95,000 distinct CDR3 sequences, 25% to 30% being singletons. The antigens of these receptors remain unknown. Sequenced here: CD8+ T cells from cultured PBMCs, sampled from culture after CMV antigen stimulation. All receptors derive from a human donor in good health (CMV status not recorded). Some clones in this sample may be carry-over from other donors' samples.

The genes are TRBV19 and TRBJ2-6; unclear D gene. Deletions cut 3 bases from V and 1 base from J, with 1 base between. The V gene's germline CDR1 is LNHDA and CDR2 SQIVND (reference sequence). The CDR3 runs to 13 residues. The CDR3 is CASSMSGANVLTF. CDR3 DNA: TGTGCCAGTAGTATGTCTGGGGCCAACGTCCTGACTTTC.

The genes are TRBV3-1 and TRBJ1-2, with D tentatively TRBD1 (5 bases). This CDR3 region has 15 residues. CDR1 is LGHDT and CDR2 is YNNKEL in the germline V gene (reference sequence). V lost 2 bases and J lost 4, with 14 bases in between. The CDR3, as DNA: TGTGCCAGCAGCCAACAGGGTGTTGACTCCTATGGCTACACCTTC. It encodes CASSQQGVDSYGYTF.

This clonotype has a handful of counts. The V gene is TRBV27, the J gene TRBJ2-1; maybe TRBD2 (5 bases). CDR1 MNHEY and CDR2 SMNVEV come from the germline V gene (reference sequence). There are 14 residues in the CDR3. Trimming pared 2 bases from V and 4 bases from J, leaving 9 bases between. Here the CDR3 reads CASSLAGTYNEQFF. The DNA for the CDR3 is TGTGCCAGCAGTTTAGCGGGCACTTACAATGAGCAGTTCTTC.

The table lists this clonotype with a few counts. The V and J genes are TRBV9 and TRBJ1-1; TRBD1 matches 7 bases. J gave up 0 bases and V 0 bases, and 2 bases lay outside the gene matches. CDR3 length: 15 amino acids. In germline, CDR1 is SGDLS, CDR2 YYNGEE. CDR3: CASSVGDRMNTEAFF. The CDR3 region has the DNA TGTGCCAGCAGCGTAGGGGACAGAATGAACACTGAAGCTTTCTTT.

Remarks on this clonotype: A single base separates this from a much larger clone, so it may be a read error. The chain links TRBV28 to TRBJ2-2; weak D call: TRBD1 (5 bases). This CDR3 has 16 residues. The germline V gene has CDR1 MDHEN and CDR2 SYDVKM. Trimming left V 3 bases short and J 0 bases short, with 11 bases between. CDR3 sequence (DNA): TGTGCCAGCAGTTTTGGGGCCAGACCGAACACCGGGGAGCTGTTTTTT. This gives the protein CASSFGARPNTGELFF.

The gene calls are TRBV7-9 and TRBJ2-5; 7 nucleotides match TRBD1. This CDR3 has 14 residues. J lost 4 bases, V lost 5 bases, and 7 bases had no gene match. Germline loops: CDR1 SEHNR, CDR2 FQNEAQ (reference sequence). The CDR3 protein is CASSTQWDRETQYF. The CDR3 DNA follows: TGTGCCAGCAGCACCCAGTGGGACAGAGAGACCCAGTACTTC.

There are a few counts of this clonotype. This chain connects TRBV2 to TRBJ2-2, with TRBD2 as a possible D gene (7 bases). V shed 8 bases and J shed 1 base, with 14 bases lying between them. CDR3 length equals 15 residues. Germline V gene lookup returns CDR1 SNHLY and CDR2 FYNNEI. The CDR3 protein is CASLGGGGNTGELFF. The CDR3 region has the DNA TGTGCCAGCTTGGGGGGAGGGGGGAACACCGGGGAGCTGTTTTTT.

This clonotype showed up just a few times. V usage is TRBV7-2 and J usage is TRBJ1-1, with no clear D. CDR3 length: 14 amino acids. Trimming shortened V by 5 bases and J by 1 base, and 11 bases separated the two germline ends. The germline CDR1 and CDR2 sequences are SGHTA and FQGNSA. As DNA, the CDR3 is TGTGCCAGCAGCCTCTTCAGATGGAACACTGAAGCTTTCTTT. Its translation: CASSLFRWNTEAFF.

The chain links TRBV20-1 to TRBJ1-2, with D possibly matching TRBD1 (5 bases). Trimming cost V 1 base and J 4 bases, with 10 bases left between them. The germline CDR1 and CDR2 sequences are DFQATT and SNEGSKA (reference sequence). The CDR3 extends over 13 amino acids. The CDR3 protein is CSARVQGGYGYTF. The CDR3 nucleotides read TGCAGTGCTAGAGTCCAGGGTGGCTATGGCTACACCTTC.

This chain uses TRBV7-9 with TRBJ2-5; the match to TRBD1 covers 7 bases. This CDR3 has 14 amino acids. After removal of 5 bases from V and 3 bases from J, the junction contained 6 bases not matched to a gene. Germline lookup yields CDR1 SEHNR and CDR2 FQNEAQ (reference sequence). CDR3 sequence reads: CASSAPDREETQYF. The CDR3, as DNA: TGTGCCAGCAGCGCCCCCGACAGGGAAGAGACCCAGTACTTC.

The chain is built from TRBV20-1 and TRBJ2-5, with 10 bases matching TRBD1. Germline trimming cut 6 bases from V and 3 bases from J; bases unmatched to any gene: 10. The germline V gene encodes CDR1 DFQATT and CDR2 SNEGSKA (reference sequence). This CDR3 is built from 15 residues. CDR3 sequence: CSAPAYGTGEETQYF. In nucleotides, the CDR3 is TGCAGTGCCCCGGCCTACGGGACAGGGGAAGAGACCCAGTACTTC.

This clonotype showed up many times. The chain recombines TRBV15 with TRBJ1-2, with TRBD1 as a possible D gene (5 bases). V shed 0 bases and J shed 2 bases, with 13 bases lying between them. Germline CDR1 is LNHNV and CDR2 is YYDKDF (reference sequence). The CDR3 contains 16 residues. The CDR3 sequence: CATSREEYGGNYGYTF. The CDR3 coding sequence is TGTGCCACCAGCAGAGAAGAGTACGGGGGGAACTATGGCTACACCTTC.

The genes are TRBV27 and TRBJ2-2; TRBD1 is a possible D gene (6 bases). The CDR3 runs 17 residues. Deletions cut 6 bases from V and 2 bases from J, with 19 bases between. Germline CDR1 and CDR2: MNHEY and SMNVEV (reference sequence). CDR3 protein: CASRPQTDSSNTGELFF. In nucleotides, the CDR3 is TGTGCCAGCAGGCCTCAAACGGACAGTTCAAACACCGGGGAGCTGTTTTTT.

The table lists this clonotype with a few counts. Here the CDR3 DNA reads TGTGCCAGCAGCCTCGACAGGGACGTTAGTTACGAGCAGTACTTC. Its translation is CASSLDRDVSYEQYF. J is TRBJ2-7 and V is TRBV28, with 7 bases matching TRBD1. V trimming: 6 bases; J trimming: 4 bases; junction bases outside the gene matches: 12. CDR1 MDHEN and CDR2 SYDVKM come from the germline V gene. The CDR3 totals 15 residues.

The table lists this clonotype with a few counts. The V and J genes are TRBV7-9 and TRBJ2-1; TRBD1 aligns across 10 bases. CDR1 is SEHNR, CDR2 FQNEAQ, per germline (reference sequence). This CDR3 is built from 16 residues. The J segment lost 1 base and the V segment lost 5 bases, leaving 5 bases of the junction unmatched. The CDR3 bases are TGTGCCAGCAGCGAGCGGACAGGGGGATCCTACAATGAGCAGTTCTTC. This sequence encodes CASSERTGGSYNEQFF.

This clonotype was seen more than once but under ten times. The chain couples TRBV4-1 to TRBJ1-4; TRBD1 is a possible D gene (6 bases). Looked up from germline, CDR1 is MGHRA and CDR2 is YSYEKL. Deletions cut 5 bases from V and 7 bases from J, with 14 bases between. The CDR3 spans 14 residues. The CDR3 sequence: CASSKGGGGEKLFF. The CDR3 nucleotides read TGCGCCAGCAGCAAGGGAGGGGGAGGTGAAAAACTGTTTTTT.

J is TRBJ1-1 and V is TRBV7-6; the match to TRBD1 covers 9 bases. CDR3 length: 16 amino acids. CDR1 SGHVS and CDR2 FNYEAQ come from the germline V gene. The V segment lost 8 bases and the J segment 1 base; nucleotides outside the gene matches: 11. In DNA form, the CDR3 reads TGTGCCAGCCTAGAACAGGGGGCTCGTGGGAACACTGAAGCTTTCTTT. It translates to CASLEQGARGNTEAFF.

This clonotype was seen a single time. Just one base apart from a much larger clone, this may be a read error. The genes are TRBV6-6 and TRBJ2-3; 9 positions agree with TRBD1. The CDR3 consists of 17 residues. V shed 6 bases and J 5 bases; nucleotides not matched to a gene: 15. CDR1 MNHNY and CDR2 SVGAGI come from the germline V gene (reference sequence). The DNA for the CDR3 is TGTGCCAGCAGAATACCTGTCGGGACAGGGATAAGAGATACGCAGTATTTT. This translates into CASRIPVGTGIRDTQYF.

The chain combines TRBV5-1 with TRBJ1-1, with 10 bases aligning to TRBD1. Germline V gene lookup returns CDR1 SGHRS and CDR2 YFSETQ. V gave up 3 bases and J gave up 0 bases; unmatched junction bases: 2. This CDR3 is built from 15 residues. CDR3 coding DNA: TGCGCCAGCAGCTGGGACAGGGGAATGAACACTGAAGCTTTCTTT. Its protein is CASSWDRGMNTEAFF. The complete variable domain, with remaining parts taken from reference TRBV5-1 and TRBJ1-1, reads KAGVTQTPRYLIKTRGQQVTLSCSPISGHRSVSWYQQTPGQGLQFLFEYFSETQRNKGNFPGRFSGRQFSNSRSEMNVSTLELGDSALYLCASSWDRGMNTEAFFGQGTRLTVV.

This clonotype was counted a few times. J is TRBJ1-1 and V is TRBV10-3; weak D call: TRBD1 (6 bases). The germline V and J ends were trimmed by 3 bases and 0 bases, with 8 bases remaining between them. The CDR3 is 14 residues long. Germline CDR1 and CDR2: ENHRY and SYGVKD. CDR3 amino acids: CAISDEGVNTEAFF. CDR3 coding DNA: TGTGCCATCAGTGACGAGGGGGTGAACACTGAAGCTTTCTTT.